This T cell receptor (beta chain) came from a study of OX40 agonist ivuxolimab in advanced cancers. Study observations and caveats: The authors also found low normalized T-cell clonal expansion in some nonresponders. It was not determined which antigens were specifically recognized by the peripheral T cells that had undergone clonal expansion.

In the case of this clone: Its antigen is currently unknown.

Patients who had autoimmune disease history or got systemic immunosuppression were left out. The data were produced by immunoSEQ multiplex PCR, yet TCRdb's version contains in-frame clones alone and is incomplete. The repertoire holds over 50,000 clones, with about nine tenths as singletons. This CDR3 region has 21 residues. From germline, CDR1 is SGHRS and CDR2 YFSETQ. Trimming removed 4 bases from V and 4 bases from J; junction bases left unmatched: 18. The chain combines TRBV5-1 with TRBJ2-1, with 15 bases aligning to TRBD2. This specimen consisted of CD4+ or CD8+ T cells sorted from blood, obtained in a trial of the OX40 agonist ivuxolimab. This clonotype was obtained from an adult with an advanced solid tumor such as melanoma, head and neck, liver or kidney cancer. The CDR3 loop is CASSHPGPGLAGGRSYNEQFF. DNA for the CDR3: TGCGCCAGCAGCCATCCAGGCCCAGGACTAGCGGGGGGGCGTAGTTACAATGAGCAGTTCTTC.